This T cell receptor (beta chain) was identified in a study of graft-versus-host responses after intestinal transplantation. The authors combined 200,000 CFSE-labeled responder cells with 200,000 irradiated, violet-dye-labeled stimulator cells in plates. Sorting of proliferating CFSE-low CD3+CD4+ and CD3+CD8+ responders took place after the reaction. This clone was found a few times. The junction departs from germline at one end; a sequencing error may be responsible. Germline CDR1 reads MNHEY; CDR2 reads SMNVEV (reference sequence). CDR3 size: 12 residues. Sequencing was performed with immunoSEQ multiplex PCR; in TCRdb, only in-frame clones are kept and a portion is missing. The sample carries more than 2,000 clones, under 30% recorded once.

The sequence came from a human patient who was an organ donor for intestinal transplantation. The source material was alloreactive CD4+ T cells from a mixed lymphocyte reaction culture, sampled before transplantation. Subset specified: CFSE-low proliferating T cells sorted from roughly 6-day pre-transplant mixed lymphocyte reaction (GvH or HvG direction). This sequence joins TRBV27 and TRBJ2-4; 9 bases line up with TRBD1. CDR3 in DNA: TGTGCCAGCAGTAACCCAGGACAGGGGAAGGACTTC. Amino acid sequence: CASSNPGQGKDF.